The text below deals with one TCR beta chain. Its recognized antigen is unknown. Base qualities are not provided; no much larger clone lies one nucleotide away. CDR1 and CDR2 (LNHNV, YYDKDF) derive from the germline V gene (reference sequence). Deletion took 3 bases off V and 3 bases off J, with a span of 12 bases between the germline ends. Counted from cysteine to phenylalanine, this CDR3 has 15 amino acids. Solely the CDR3 DNA is kept, with 45 bases framed from the first base. Healthy HIV-negative adults with no recently reported acute infections or vaccinations were included as donors. Every donor was a Caucasian adult residing in Nashville, Tennessee, USA. CD4+ T cells were enriched by magnetic negative selection; naive cells were then positively selected on CD45RA, and the negative fraction formed the memory subset. After blood collection by leukapheresis, PBMCs were isolated using Ficoll-Histopaque density gradient centrifugation and then cryopreserved in the vapor phase of liquid nitrogen. Purity and quantity of every magnetically sorted T cell population were checked by analytical flow cytometry. From each sorted fraction, genomic DNA was isolated and quantified by UV absorbance on a Nanodrop 2000c.

The source of the sample is a study of shared clonotypes between healthy human individuals (TCRdb year 2020). Concerning the study at large: Two women and three men aged 18 to 49 years were included in the cohort. Libraries were prepared and TCR repertoires were sequenced by different laboratories using diverse techniques, in order to increase sequencing depth and limit assay-specific biases. To estimate repertoire size and how much clonotype sharing occurs between individuals, the study deeply sequenced the blood TCR repertoires of several healthy adults. Leukapheresis yielded between about 0.85 and 10 billion PBMCs per donor. Per donor, three plates each were used for CD4 naive and CD4 memory, two for CD8 naive, and one for CD8 memory.

General findings and caveats noted by the study authors: Sampling was restricted to blood, and TCR repertoires in tissue are likely to differ from TCR repertoires in blood. Naive subsets generally had larger estimated clonotype richness than memory subsets. Incomplete sequencing was indicated by rarefaction of sorted-subset datasets, despite the large sequencing depth. The small number of donors limited the genetic and exposure-history diversity represented. Higher generation probabilities were observed for clonotypes shared by all four sorted-subset donors than for non-shared clonotypes. When a handful of donors were compared, the shared fraction of clonotypes was around 5.1% for naive CD4, less than 4% for naive CD8, 2.3% for memory CD4, and around 0.37% for memory CD8. Pairwise subsampling led to the expectation that sequencing depth would affect the degree of clonotype sharing among donors.

Using the deep immunoSEQ assay, multiplex PCR amplified TCR CDR3 regions from genomic DNA. Extracted genomic DNA from each cell subset was distributed evenly across all wells of several immunoSEQ 96-well plates, and each plate was treated as a replicate. For sorted subsets, about 200 ng genomic DNA, equal to tens of thousands of T cell genomes, was loaded into each replicate PCR. Purified libraries were measured with a Qubit 3.0 fluorometer, size-checked on a Bioanalyzer 2100, and measured again with the KAPA Library Quantification kit. Every immunoSEQ 96-well plate was sequenced on a dedicated single-read 150-cycle Illumina NextSeq 550 flow cell. The authors processed their data as follows. The immunoSEQ output contained only junctional sequences without quality scores, so filtering could not match that applied to full-length reads. Sequences were annotated with PyIR, a Python wrapper for IgBLAST v1.9, and V/J genes and CDR3 were assigned using IMGT germline references. Reads were removed for weak V/J assignments (E-value above 1e-6), missing CDR3, stop codons, out-of-frame junctions, or ambiguous translated residues. V3J clonotypes were defined as sequences sharing the same inferred V gene, J gene, and CDR3 amino acid sequence. Percentage overlap between repertoires was calculated by dividing the number of shared unique clonotypes by the size of the smaller repertoire. Repertoire richness was assessed with RTK rarefaction, the Chao1 estimator, and Recon v2.1 estimates of unobserved clonotypes. Generation probabilities for all TCRbeta clonotypes obtained by the gDNA method from a handful of donors were computed using OLGA. Not all clones reach the TCRdb copy of this immuneACCESS table, which keeps in-frame sequences only. Checked studies attribute under half of the gap to unresolved V genes and leave the rest unexplained. Clonal size and the V and J genes are those of that table, whereas D and trimming came from the DNA. Here the sample has approximately 1.5 million clones; approximately 98.5% occur a single time. The top ten clones comprise roughly 0.35% of the sample.

The sequenced sample consisted of naive CD4+ T cells sorted from blood. The sample's cell subset or site label, decoded: CD45RA+ positively selected. This chain is built from TRBV15 and TRBJ1-5, with the D gene too uncertain to name. This TCR was recovered from a man aged 30-40 years in good health. The CDR3 protein: CATSSRGRNNQPQHF. The sequence in DNA is TGTGCCACCAGCAGTCGTGGACGGAACAATCAGCCCCAGCATTTT.